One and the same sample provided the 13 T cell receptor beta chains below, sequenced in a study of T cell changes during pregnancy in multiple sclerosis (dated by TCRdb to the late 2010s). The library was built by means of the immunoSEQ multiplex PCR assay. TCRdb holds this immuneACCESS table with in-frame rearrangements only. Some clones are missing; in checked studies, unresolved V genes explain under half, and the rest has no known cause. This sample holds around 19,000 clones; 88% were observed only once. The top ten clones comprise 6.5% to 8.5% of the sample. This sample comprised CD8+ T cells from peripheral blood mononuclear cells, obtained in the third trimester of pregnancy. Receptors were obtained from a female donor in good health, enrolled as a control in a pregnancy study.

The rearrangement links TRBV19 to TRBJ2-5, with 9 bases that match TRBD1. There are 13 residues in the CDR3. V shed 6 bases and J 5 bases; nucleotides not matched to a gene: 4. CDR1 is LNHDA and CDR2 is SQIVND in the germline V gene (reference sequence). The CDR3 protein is CASRQGARETQYF. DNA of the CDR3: TGTGCCAGTAGACAGGGGGCGCGGGAGACCCAGTACTTC.

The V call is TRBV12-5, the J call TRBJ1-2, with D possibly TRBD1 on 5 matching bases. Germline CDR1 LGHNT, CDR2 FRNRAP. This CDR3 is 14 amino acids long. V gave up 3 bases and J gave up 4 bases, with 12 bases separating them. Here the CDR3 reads CASGFAGWGYGYTF. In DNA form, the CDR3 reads TGTGCTAGTGGTTTCGCAGGGTGGGGCTATGGCTACACCTTC.

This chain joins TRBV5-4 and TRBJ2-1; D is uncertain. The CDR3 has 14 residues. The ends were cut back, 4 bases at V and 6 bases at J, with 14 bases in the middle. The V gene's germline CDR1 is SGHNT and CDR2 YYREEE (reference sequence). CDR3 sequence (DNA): TGTGCCAGCAGCGCCCCGCCGAGCCCCAATGAGCAGTTCTTC. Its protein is CASSAPPSPNEQFF.

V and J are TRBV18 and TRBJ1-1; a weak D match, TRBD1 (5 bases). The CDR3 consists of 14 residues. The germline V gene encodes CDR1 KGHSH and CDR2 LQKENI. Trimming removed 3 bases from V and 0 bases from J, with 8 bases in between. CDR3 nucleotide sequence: TGTGCCAGCTCACCGGAGGGGCTGAACACTGAAGCTTTCTTT. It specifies CASSPEGLNTEAFF.

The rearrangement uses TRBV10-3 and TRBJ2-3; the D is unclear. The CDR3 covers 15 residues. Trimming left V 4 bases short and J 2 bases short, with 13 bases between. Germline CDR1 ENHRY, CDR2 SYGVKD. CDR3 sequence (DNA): TGTGCCATCAGTGCCCCTCGACTGAACACAGATACGCAGTATTTT. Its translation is CAISAPRLNTDTQYF.

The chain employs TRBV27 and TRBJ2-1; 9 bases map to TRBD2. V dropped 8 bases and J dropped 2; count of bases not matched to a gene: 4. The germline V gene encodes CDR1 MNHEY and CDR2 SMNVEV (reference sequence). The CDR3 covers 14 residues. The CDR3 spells CASQAGGTYNEQFF. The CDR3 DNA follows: TGTGCCAGCCAAGCGGGGGGAACCTACAATGAGCAGTTCTTC.

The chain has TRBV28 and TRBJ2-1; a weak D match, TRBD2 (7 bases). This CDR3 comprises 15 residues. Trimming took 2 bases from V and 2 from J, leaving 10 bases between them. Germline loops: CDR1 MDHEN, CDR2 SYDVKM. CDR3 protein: CASSLGGGPYNEQFF. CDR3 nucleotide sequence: TGTGCCAGCAGTTTAGGGGGGGGGCCCTACAATGAGCAGTTCTTC.

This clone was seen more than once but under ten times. The CDR3 bases are TGTGCCAGTAGTCTGGGACTAACTGAAGCTTTCTTT. Its protein product is CASSLGLTEAFF. This chain links TRBV19 with TRBJ1-1, with D perhaps matching TRBD1 (5 bases). Per the germline V gene, CDR1 is LNHDA and CDR2 is SQIVND (reference sequence). The CDR3 extends over 12 amino acids. The germline V and J ends were trimmed by 5 bases and 5 bases, with 9 bases remaining between them.

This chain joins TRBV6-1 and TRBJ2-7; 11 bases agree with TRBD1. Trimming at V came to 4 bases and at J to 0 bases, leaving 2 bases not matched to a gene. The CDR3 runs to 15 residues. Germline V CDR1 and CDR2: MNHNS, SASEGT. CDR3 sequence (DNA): TGTGCCAGCAGTGGAGGGACAGGGGGCTCCTACGAGCAGTACTTC. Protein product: CASSGGTGGSYEQYF.

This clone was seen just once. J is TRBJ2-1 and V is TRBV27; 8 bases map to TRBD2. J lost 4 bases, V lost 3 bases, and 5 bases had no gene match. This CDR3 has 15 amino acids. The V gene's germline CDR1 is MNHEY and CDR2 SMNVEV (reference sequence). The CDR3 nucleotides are TGTGCCAGCAGTTTCTTCACTAGCGGTTACAATGAGCAGTTCTTC. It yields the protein CASSFFTSGYNEQFF.

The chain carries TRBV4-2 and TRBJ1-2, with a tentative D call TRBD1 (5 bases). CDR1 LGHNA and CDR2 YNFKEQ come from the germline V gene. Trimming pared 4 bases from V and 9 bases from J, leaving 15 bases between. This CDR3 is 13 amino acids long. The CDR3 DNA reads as TGTGCCAGCAGCCCCACAACAGGCCCCAGCTACACCTTC. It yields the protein CASSPTTGPSYTF.

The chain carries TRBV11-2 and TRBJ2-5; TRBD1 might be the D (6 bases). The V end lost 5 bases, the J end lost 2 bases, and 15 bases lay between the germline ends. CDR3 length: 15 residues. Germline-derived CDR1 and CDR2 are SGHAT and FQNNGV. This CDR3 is CASSADRSPQETQYF. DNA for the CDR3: TGTGCCAGCAGCGCCGACAGGAGCCCACAAGAGACCCAGTACTTC.

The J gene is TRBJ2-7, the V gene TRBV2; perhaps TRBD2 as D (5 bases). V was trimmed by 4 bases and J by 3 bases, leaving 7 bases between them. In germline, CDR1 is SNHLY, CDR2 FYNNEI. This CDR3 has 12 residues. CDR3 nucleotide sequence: TGTGCCAGCAGTGTGGGAGACTACGAGCAGTACTTC. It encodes CASSVGDYEQYF.